This TCR beta chain was recorded in a study of T cell responses to AZD1222 COVID-19 vaccine. Study-wide findings and caveats: Across spike, vaccine-associated CD4 TCRs were found, dominant at 160-218 and 743-854. The reported proportion of spike-specific TCRs targeting unmutated variant regions was nearly half.

This clone appeared a few times. Its cognate antigen is unknown. The repertoire was sequenced with immunoSEQ multiplex PCR; TCRdb's copy has only in-frame clones and lacks some. The profile shows roughly 150,000 clones, approximately 94% of them singletons. Germline V CDR1 and CDR2: LNHNV, YYDKDF (reference sequence). The CDR3 has 14 amino acids. V gave up 0 bases and J gave up 11 bases; unmatched junction bases: 7. The clonotype was recovered from an adult who received the AZD1222 COVID-19 vaccine. The sample consisted of peripheral blood, taken 28 days after the second AZD1222 dose. V and J are TRBV15 and TRBJ1-1, with 9 nucleotides matching TRBD1. CDR3 sequence: CATSRERDREYAFF. Here the CDR3 DNA reads TGTGCCACCAGCAGAGAGCGGGACAGGGAGTATGCTTTCTTT.